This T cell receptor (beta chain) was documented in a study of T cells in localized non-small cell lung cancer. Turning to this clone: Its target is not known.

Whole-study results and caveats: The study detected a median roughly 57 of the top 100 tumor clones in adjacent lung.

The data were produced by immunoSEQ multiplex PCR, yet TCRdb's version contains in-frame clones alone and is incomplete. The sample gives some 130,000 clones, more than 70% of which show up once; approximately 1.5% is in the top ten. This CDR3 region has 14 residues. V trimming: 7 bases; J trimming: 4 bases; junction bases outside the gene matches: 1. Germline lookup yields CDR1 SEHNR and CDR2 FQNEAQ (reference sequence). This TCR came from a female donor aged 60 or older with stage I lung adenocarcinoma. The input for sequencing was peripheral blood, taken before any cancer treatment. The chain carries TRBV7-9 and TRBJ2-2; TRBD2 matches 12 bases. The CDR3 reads CASKGLAGTGELFF. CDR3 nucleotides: TGTGCCAGCAAGGGACTAGCGGGCACCGGGGAGCTGTTTTTT.